A selection of T cell receptor beta chains follows, all from one sample in a study of blood T cell dynamics during melanoma immunotherapy. Sequencing used immunoSEQ multiplex PCR; TCRdb keeps in-frame clones, though not all of them. This repertoire shows 8,500 to 10,000 clones, roughly 85% found once; its top ten account for around 11%. This material consisted of blood, taken from a patient treated with checkpoint blockade. The receptors derive from a human donor with melanoma. CDR3s include the opening cysteine and the closing phenylalanine or tryptophan. The order of the fields is V gene, clone size, J gene, D gene, CDR3 protein, CDR3 DNA. A D gene is named only where the DNA matches it firmly. Rows may omit the clone size; those that give it use once, few, many or a size class.

TRBV15	.	TRBJ2-1	.	CATRQGSHNEQFF	TGTGCCACCAGACAGGGTTCCCACAATGAGCAGTTCTTC
TRBV5-4	.	TRBJ2-5	.	CASSQGDQETQYF	TGTGCCAGCAGCCAGGGAGATCAAGAGACCCAGTACTTC
TRBV11-2	once	TRBJ2-5	.	CASSFTGVETQYF	TGTGCCAGCAGCTTCACTGGGGTCGAGACCCAGTACTTC
TRBV7-3	.	TRBJ2-1	.	CASSLGGQYEQFF	TGTGCCAGCAGCTTAGGGGGCCAATACGAGCAGTTCTTC
TRBV6-6	.	TRBJ2-5	.	CASRRDYQETQYF	TGTGCCAGCAGAAGGGACTACCAAGAGACCCAGTACTTC
TRBV5-1	.	TRBJ2-5	TRBD2	CASRRGAGGDQETQYF	TGCGCCAGCAGGCGGGGAGCGGGGGGCGACCAAGAGACCCAGTACTTC
TRBV7-3	.	TRBJ2-5	TRBD1	CASSLSGTGASTQYF	TGTGCCAGCAGCTTAAGCGGGACAGGGGCTTCAACCCAGTACTTC
TRBV11-3	.	TRBJ2-2	TRBD1	CASSTSGTATGELFF	TGTGCCAGCAGCACCTCCGGGACAGCAACTGGGGAGCTGTTTTTT
TRBV6-1	.	TRBJ1-1	TRBD1	CASRFGGQGGTEAFF	TGTGCCAGCAGGTTTGGGGGACAGGGTGGCACTGAAGCTTTCTTT
TRBV7-9	.	TRBJ2-7	.	CASSSPDRYEQYF	TGTGCCAGCAGCTCCCCGGACAGATACGAGCAGTACTTC
TRBV5-8	.	TRBJ2-7	TRBD2	CASSSVWDGGAYEQYF	TGTGCCAGCAGCTCTGTCTGGGACGGGGGGGCCTACGAGCAGTACTTC
TRBV28	.	TRBJ2-1	.	CASSTAGTDYNEQFF	TGTGCCAGCAGTACCGCCGGGACGGACTACAATGAGCAGTTCTTC
TRBV7-8	.	TRBJ1-4	TRBD1	CASSLRQGVNNEKLFF	TGTGCCAGCAGCCTTCGACAGGGGGTGAATAATGAAAAACTGTTTTTT
TRBV5-1	.	TRBJ1-1	.	CASSLAGNTEAFF	TGCGCCAGCAGCTTGGCGGGGAACACTGAAGCTTTCTTT
TRBV5-1	few	TRBJ1-4	TRBD1	CASSSGRDRVEKLFF	TGCGCCAGCAGCTCGGGAAGGGACAGGGTGGAAAAACTGTTTTTT
TRBV7-8	.	TRBJ2-7	.	CASSLVWLGEQYF	TGTGCCAGCAGCTTAGTGTGGCTGGGCGAGCAGTACTTC
TRBV28	.	TRBJ1-6	.	CASSLWRTEASPLHF	TGTGCCAGCAGTTTATGGCGGACAGAAGCTTCACCCCTCCACTTT
TRBV6-4	.	TRBJ2-6	.	CASSERASGANVLTF	TGTGCCAGCAGTGAGAGGGCCTCTGGGGCCAACGTCCTGACTTTC
TRBV6-1	.	TRBJ2-5	.	CASNYPTQYF	TGTGCCAGCAATTACCCCACCCAGTACTTC
TRBV5-1	.	TRBJ2-7	TRBD1	CASSRSPDRGFPYEQYF	TGCGCCAGCAGCCGGTCCCCAGACAGGGGTTTCCCCTACGAGCAGTACTTC
TRBV13	.	TRBJ2-7	.	CASRARGLSYEQYF	TGTGCCAGCAGAGCCAGGGGACTGAGTTACGAGCAGTACTTC
TRBV5-1	.	TRBJ2-1	.	CASSLEPGPWNEQFF	TGCGCCAGCAGCTTGGAGCCCGGTCCGTGGAATGAGCAGTTCTTC
TRBV7-9	.	TRBJ2-3	TRBD1	CASSRGQGPTADTQYF	TGTGCCAGCAGCAGAGGACAGGGGCCAACGGCTGATACGCAGTATTTT
TRBV7-2	.	TRBJ2-7	TRBD1	CASSLAGQALEQYF	TGTGCCAGCAGCTTAGCGGGACAGGCTCTCGAGCAGTACTTC
TRBV19	.	TRBJ2-4	.	CASSALSLGVQNIQYF	TGTGCCAGTAGTGCCCTTTCTCTAGGCGTCCAAAACATTCAGTACTTC
TRBV5-1	few	TRBJ1-2	.	CASIHDGGGGYTF	TGCGCCAGCATCCACGATGGGGGTGGCGGCTACACCTTC
TRBV7-9	once	TRBJ2-3	.	CASSLASSHTDTQYF	TGTGCCAGCAGCTTAGCGTCTTCTCACACAGATACGCAGTATTTT
TRBV11-2	.	TRBJ2-5	.	CASNLRGGAETQYF	TGTGCCAGCAACCTCAGAGGCGGGGCAGAGACCCAGTACTTC
TRBV7-9	.	TRBJ1-1	.	CASSLDRLMAFF	TGTGCCAGCAGCTTAGATCGATTGATGGCTTTCTTT